The source of this T cell receptor beta chain is a study of T cell repertoires in cytomegalovirus infection. Across the study: A matching HLA type, together with CMV infection, was signaled by public TCR beta signatures. Broader study findings: Dominating the ex vivo response were HLA-C-restricted CMV-specific TCR beta clonotypes. Frequencies of public TCR beta families were cumulated, and this identified carriers of CMV plus the relevant HLA.

V lost 6 bases and J lost 7, with 10 bases in between. Germline V CDR1 and CDR2: KGHSH, LQKENI. The CDR3 has 12 amino acids. This clonotype was observed many times. Its target is not known. TCRdb passed the reads through MiXCR, listing each CDR3 protein once. The data contain about 240,000 distinct CDR3 sequences, roughly 6.5% of them singletons. The sequenced sample was PBMCs. The receptor comes from a human donor in good health (CMV status not recorded). Some clones in this sample may be carry-over from other donors' samples. The chain is built from TRBV18 and TRBJ1-5; maybe TRBD1 (5 bases). As DNA, the CDR3 is TGTGCCAGCTCCCGCGGGGCCCAGCCCCAGCATTTT. Its protein is CASSRGAQPQHF.